The sequence of this TCR beta chain was determined in a study of control samples from healthy donors and cancer patients. Here immunoSEQ multiplex PCR was the method, and the copy in TCRdb shows in-frame clones only, minus some. The data hold tens of thousands of clones, with approximately 86% observed a single time. Per the germline V gene, CDR1 is SGHTA and CDR2 is FQGNSA. The CDR3 runs 19 residues. With 2 bases removed from V and 9 bases from J, the gap between germline ends came to 31 bases. Sequenced sample: blood. This chain joins TRBV7-2 and TRBJ1-1; tentative D call: TRBD1 (5 bases). The receptor was derived from a man aged 30 to 39 in good health. The chain's CDR3 is CASSLWGGGGGVMSAKAFF. Written as DNA, the CDR3 is TGTGCCAGCAGCTTATGGGGCGGCGGGGGGGGAGTGATGTCCGCTAAAGCTTTCTTT.